These T cell receptor beta chains were read from a single sample in a study of blood T cell repertoires in COVID-19. TCRdb's table, derived via immunoSEQ multiplex PCR, lists solely in-frame clones and lacks some. The repertoire consists of roughly 460,000 clones, with around 90% occurring once and the leading ten covering roughly 0.76%. Specimen: peripheral blood. Every receptor here comes from a young man with COVID-19, enrolled during active disease. Both conserved end residues are part of each CDR3. Fields, in order: clone size, J gene, V gene, D gene, CDR3 DNA, CDR3 protein. A D gene is named only where the DNA matches it firmly. Only some rows state a clone size, as once, few, many or a class for expanded clones.

- TRBJ2-7 TRBV6-5 - TGTGCCAGCACAGCGGTGCTAACCACCTACGAGCAGTACTTC CASTAVLTTYEQYF
- TRBJ1-2 TRBV11-1 - TGTGCCAGCAGCGTTCTGGGCAGGGTCCATGGCTACACCTTC CASSVLGRVHGYTF
- TRBJ2-2 TRBV2 - TGTGCCAGCACCAGGGGAACCGGGGAGCTGTTTTTT CASTRGTGELFF
- TRBJ2-3 TRBV5-5 - TGTGCCAGCAGCTTGGTGGTAGGGGCAGATACGCAGTATTTT CASSLVVGADTQYF
- TRBJ2-1 TRBV10-1 TRBD2 TGCGCCAGCAGCCGTCTAGCGGGGGGGCATCATGAGCAGTTCTTC CASSRLAGGHHEQFF
- TRBJ2-1 TRBV5-4 TRBD2 TGTGCCAGCAGTTTCGGGACTAGCGGGCCCAATGAGCAGTTCTTC CASSFGTSGPNEQFF
- TRBJ2-3 TRBV18 TRBD1 TGTGCCAGCTCACCACCGGAGCGGACAGGGTTAGATACGCAGTATTTT CASSPPERTGLDTQYF
- TRBJ1-5 TRBV4-1 - TGCGCCAGCAGCCAAGTGGGAGGGACGAGGAGCAATCAGCCCCAGCATTTT CASSQVGGTRSNQPQHF
- TRBJ2-5 TRBV15 TRBD1 TGTGCCACCAGCAGAGGGGGACAGTCTCAAGAGACCCAGTACTTC CATSRGGQSQETQYF
- TRBJ2-3 TRBV5-6 TRBD2 TGTGCCAGCAGCTCGGGACTACGCACAGATACGCAGTATTTT CASSSGLRTDTQYF
few TRBJ1-1 TRBV5-4 - TGTGCCAGCAGCTCGGTAGGGCGGGACACTGAAGCTTTCTTT CASSSVGRDTEAFF